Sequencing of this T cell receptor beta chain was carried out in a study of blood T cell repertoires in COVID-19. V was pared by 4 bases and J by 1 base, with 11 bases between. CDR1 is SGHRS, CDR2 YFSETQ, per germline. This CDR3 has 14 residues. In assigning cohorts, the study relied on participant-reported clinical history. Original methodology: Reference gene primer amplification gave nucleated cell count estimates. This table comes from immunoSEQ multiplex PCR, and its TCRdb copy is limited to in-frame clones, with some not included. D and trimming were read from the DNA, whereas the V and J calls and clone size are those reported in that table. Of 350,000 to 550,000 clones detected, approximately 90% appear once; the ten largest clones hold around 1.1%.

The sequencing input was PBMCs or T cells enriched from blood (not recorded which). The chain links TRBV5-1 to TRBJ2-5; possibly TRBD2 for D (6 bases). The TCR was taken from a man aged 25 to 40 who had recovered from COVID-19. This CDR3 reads CASSKGTAQETQYF. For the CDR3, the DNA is TGCGCCAGCAGCAAGGGGACTGCCCAAGAGACCCAGTACTTC.